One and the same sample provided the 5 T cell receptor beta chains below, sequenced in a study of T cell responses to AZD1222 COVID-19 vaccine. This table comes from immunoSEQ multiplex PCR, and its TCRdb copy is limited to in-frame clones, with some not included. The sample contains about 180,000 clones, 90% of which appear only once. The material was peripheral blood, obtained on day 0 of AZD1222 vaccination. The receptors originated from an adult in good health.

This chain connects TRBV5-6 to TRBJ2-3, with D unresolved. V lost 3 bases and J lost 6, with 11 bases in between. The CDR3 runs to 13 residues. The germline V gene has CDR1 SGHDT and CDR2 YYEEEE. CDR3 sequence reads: CASSSETRDTQYF. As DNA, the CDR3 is TGTGCCAGCAGCTCGGAGACGCGGGATACGCAGTATTTT.

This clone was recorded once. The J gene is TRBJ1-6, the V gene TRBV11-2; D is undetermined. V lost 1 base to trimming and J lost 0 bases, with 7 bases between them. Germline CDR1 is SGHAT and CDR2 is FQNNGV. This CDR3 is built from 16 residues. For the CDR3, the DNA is TGTGCCAGCAGCTTAGGTCCTAGCTCCTATAATTCACCCCTCCACTTT. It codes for CASSLGPSSYNSPLHF.

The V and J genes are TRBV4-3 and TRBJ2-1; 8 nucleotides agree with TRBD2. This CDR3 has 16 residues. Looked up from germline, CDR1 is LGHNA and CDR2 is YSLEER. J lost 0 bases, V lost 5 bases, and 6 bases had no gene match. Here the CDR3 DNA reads TGCGCCAGCAGCAATAGCGGGGAAAGCTCCTACAATGAGCAGTTCTTC. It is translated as CASSNSGESSYNEQFF.

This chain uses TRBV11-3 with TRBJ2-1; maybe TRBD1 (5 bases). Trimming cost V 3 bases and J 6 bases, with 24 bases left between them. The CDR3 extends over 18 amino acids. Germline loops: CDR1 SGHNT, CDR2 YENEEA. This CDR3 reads CASSFRPPGFSGTNEQFF. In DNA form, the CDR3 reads TGTGCCAGCAGCTTCCGGCCCCCAGGGTTTTCGGGCACCAATGAGCAGTTCTTC.

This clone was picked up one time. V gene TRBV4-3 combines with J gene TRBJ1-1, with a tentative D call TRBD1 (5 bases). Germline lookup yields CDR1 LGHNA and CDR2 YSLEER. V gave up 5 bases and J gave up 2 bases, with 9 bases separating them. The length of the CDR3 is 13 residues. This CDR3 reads CASSEGDNTEAFF. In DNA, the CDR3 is TGCGCCAGCAGCGAAGGGGACAACACTGAAGCTTTCTTT.